Below are 8 T cell receptor beta chains sequenced from a single sample in a study of OX40 agonist ivuxolimab in advanced cancers. Profiled with immunoSEQ multiplex PCR; TCRdb holds only in-frame clones, not every one. The table records 60,000 to 90,000 clones, approximately 80% of them present only once. The material sequenced was CD4+ or CD8+ T cells sorted from blood, taken in a trial of the OX40 agonist ivuxolimab. The source is an adult with an advanced solid tumor such as melanoma, head and neck, liver or kidney cancer.

The chain has TRBV4-1 and TRBJ1-2, with D unclear. Germline values: CDR1 MGHRA, CDR2 YSYEKL. Trimming left V 1 base short and J 2 bases short, with 17 bases between. The CDR3 is made up of 17 amino acids. CDR3 nucleotide sequence: TGCGCCAGCAGCCAAGTATGGCGAGGATATAAGAACTATGGCTACACCTTC. Encoded protein: CASSQVWRGYKNYGYTF.

The chain couples TRBV19 to TRBJ1-2; 8 positions agree with TRBD1. This CDR3 is 14 amino acids long. Germline V gene data show CDR1 as LNHDA and CDR2 as SQIVND (reference sequence). The V segment lost 7 bases and the J segment 4 bases; nucleotides outside the gene matches: 8. CDR3 region: CASTHPQGGYGYTF. CDR3 coding DNA: TGTGCCAGTACCCATCCACAGGGGGGCTATGGCTACACCTTC.

This clone was observed once. The chain couples TRBV21-1 to TRBJ1-1; the DNA was not compared with TRBD1, the D call given in the table. TRBV21-1 is labeled a pseudogene. The CDR3 length is 18 residues. CDR3: CASSKEASGQIKNTEAFF. The CDR3 DNA follows: TGTGCCAGCAGCAAAGAAGCTTCGGGACAGATAAAGAACACTGAAGCTTTCTTT.

The chain uses TRBV25-1 and TRBJ2-1; 7 bases line up with TRBD1. The CDR3 length is 15 residues. J lost 8 bases, V lost 1 base, and 8 bases had no gene match. Germline CDR1 reads MGHDK; CDR2 reads SYGVNS. This chain's CDR3 is CASSELGGQSHEQFF. The DNA for the CDR3 is TGTGCCAGCAGTGAATTAGGGGGACAGTCCCATGAGCAGTTCTTC.

The chain uses TRBV7-9 and TRBJ2-3; the D gene is possibly TRBD2 (6 bases). The CDR3 consists of 15 residues. V gave up 5 bases and J gave up 0 bases, with 12 bases separating them. Germline assignment: CDR1 SEHNR and CDR2 FQNEAQ (reference sequence). The CDR3 sequence: CASSLTGTSTDTQYF. DNA of the CDR3: TGTGCCAGCAGCCTAACCGGGACTAGCACAGATACGCAGTATTTT.

This clone was recorded a few times. The chain uses TRBV7-8 and TRBJ1-1; 8 positions match TRBD1. The germline V gene encodes CDR1 SGHVS and CDR2 FQNEAQ. This CDR3 region has 12 residues. V shed 5 bases and J 11 bases; nucleotides not matched to a gene: 7. CDR3 coding DNA: TGTGCCAGCAGCCAACGGACAGGGCGGGCTTTCTTT. Residues: CASSQRTGRAFF.

The rearrangement uses TRBV2 and TRBJ2-3; weak D call: TRBD2 (6 bases). The CDR3 has 16 amino acids. Germline V gene sequence: CDR1 SNHLY, CDR2 FYNNEI. Deletions cut 10 bases from V and 0 bases from J, with 20 bases between. The CDR3 spells CATYIASETSTDTQYF. CDR3 bases: TGTGCCACTTATATTGCTAGCGAAACTAGCACAGATACGCAGTATTTT.

The CDR3 is CASSLDPDRGPTSTEAFF. The CDR3 DNA reads as TGTGCCAGCAGCTTAGACCCGGACAGGGGGCCGACGAGCACTGAAGCTTTCTTT. The rearrangement joins TRBV11-2 to TRBJ1-1; 11 nucleotides agree with TRBD1. The J segment lost 4 bases and the V segment lost 0 bases, leaving 10 bases of the junction unmatched. The CDR3 consists of 18 residues. Germline loops: CDR1 SGHAT, CDR2 FQNNGV.